This T cell receptor (beta chain) came from a study of cytomegalovirus exposure and HLA in healthy donors. About the research overall: Within the Caucasian-associated ancestry cluster were more than 75% of the roughly 400 genotyped donors. Study results and limitations: What was likely a sequencing artifact was a cluster of highly shared sequence variants. TRBV6-2, TRBV6-3 and some other V segments were unresolvable in 87-base-pair reads.

About this clone: Its cognate antigen is unknown.

Both 60 Vbeta primers and 13 Jbeta primers went into the PCR. Only in-frame clones appear in the TCRdb table, and some are missing; sequencing was by immunoSEQ multiplex PCR. The data hold around 200,000 clones, with around 80% observed a single time. Trimming stripped 4 bases from V and 7 bases from J, with 11 bases between. CDR3 length: 13 amino acids. Looked up from germline, CDR1 is MDHEN and CDR2 is SYDVKM. The sequence was collected from a woman between 55 and 75 years old in good health and CMV-seropositive. Material: PBMCs. The V call is TRBV28, the J call TRBJ1-5, with D uncertain. The CDR3 coding sequence is TGTGCCAGCAGTTATTTGAGGTCACAGCCCCAGCATTTT. Its translation: CASSYLRSQPQHF.